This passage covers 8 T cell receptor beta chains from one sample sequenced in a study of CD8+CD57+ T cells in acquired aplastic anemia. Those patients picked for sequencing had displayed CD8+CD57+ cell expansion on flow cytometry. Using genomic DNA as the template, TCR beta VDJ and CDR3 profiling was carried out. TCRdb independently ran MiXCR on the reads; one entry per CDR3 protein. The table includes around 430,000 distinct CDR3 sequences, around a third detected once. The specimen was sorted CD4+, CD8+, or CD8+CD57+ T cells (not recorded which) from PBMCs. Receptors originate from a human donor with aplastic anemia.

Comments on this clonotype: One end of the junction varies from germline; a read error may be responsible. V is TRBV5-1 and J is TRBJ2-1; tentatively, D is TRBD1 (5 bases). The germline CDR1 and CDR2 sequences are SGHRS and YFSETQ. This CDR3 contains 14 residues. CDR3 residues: CASSLGGSHNEQFF. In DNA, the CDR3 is TGCGCCAGCAGCTTGGGGGGCTCCCACAATGAACAGTTCTTC.

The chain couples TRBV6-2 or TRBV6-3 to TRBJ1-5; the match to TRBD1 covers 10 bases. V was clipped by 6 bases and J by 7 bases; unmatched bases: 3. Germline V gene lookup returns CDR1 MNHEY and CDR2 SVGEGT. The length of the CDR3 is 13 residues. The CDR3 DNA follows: TGTGCCAGCAGCACGACAGGGGGCCAGCCCCAGCATTTT. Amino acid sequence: CASSTTGGQPQHF.

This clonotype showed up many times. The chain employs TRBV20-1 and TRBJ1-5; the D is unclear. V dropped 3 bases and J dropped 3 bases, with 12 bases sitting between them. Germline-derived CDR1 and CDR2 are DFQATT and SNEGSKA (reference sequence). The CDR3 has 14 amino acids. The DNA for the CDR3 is TGCAGTGCTAGCCCGACGGCGGACAATCAGCCCCAGCATTTT. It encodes CSASPTADNQPQHF.

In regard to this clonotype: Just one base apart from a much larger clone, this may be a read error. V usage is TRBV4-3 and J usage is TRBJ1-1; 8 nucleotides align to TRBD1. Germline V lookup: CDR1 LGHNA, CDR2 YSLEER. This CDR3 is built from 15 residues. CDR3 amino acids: CASGQDRGTGTEAFF. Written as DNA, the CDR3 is TGCGCCAGCGGCCAAGATCGAGGGACAGGCACTGAAGCTTTCTTT.

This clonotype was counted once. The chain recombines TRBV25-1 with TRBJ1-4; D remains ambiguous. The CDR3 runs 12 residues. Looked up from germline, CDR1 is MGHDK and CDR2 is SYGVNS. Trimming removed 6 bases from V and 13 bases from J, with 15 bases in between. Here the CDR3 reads CASRSSTRRLFF. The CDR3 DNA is TGTGCCAGCAGATCAAGTACCAGGCGACTGTTTTTT.

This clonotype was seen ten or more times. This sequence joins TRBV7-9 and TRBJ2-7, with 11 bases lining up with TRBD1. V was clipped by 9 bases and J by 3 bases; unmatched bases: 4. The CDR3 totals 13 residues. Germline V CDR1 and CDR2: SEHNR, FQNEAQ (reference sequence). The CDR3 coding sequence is TGTGCCAGTAGTGGGACAGGGGGCTACGAGCAGTACTTC. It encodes CASSGTGGYEQYF.

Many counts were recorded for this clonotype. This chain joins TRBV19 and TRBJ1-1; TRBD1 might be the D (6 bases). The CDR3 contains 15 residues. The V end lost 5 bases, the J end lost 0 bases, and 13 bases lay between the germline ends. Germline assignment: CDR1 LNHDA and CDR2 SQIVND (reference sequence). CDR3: CASSPRDRLNTEAFF. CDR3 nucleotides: TGTGCCAGTAGTCCCCGTGACAGGTTGAACACTGAAGCTTTCTTT.

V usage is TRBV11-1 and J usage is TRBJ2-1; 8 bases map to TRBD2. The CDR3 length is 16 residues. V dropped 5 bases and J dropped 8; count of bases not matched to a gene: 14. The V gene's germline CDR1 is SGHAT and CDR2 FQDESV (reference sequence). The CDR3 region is CASSLSGEDVVDEQFF. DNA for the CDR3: TGTGCCAGCAGCCTTAGCGGGGAGGATGTAGTGGATGAGCAGTTCTTC.